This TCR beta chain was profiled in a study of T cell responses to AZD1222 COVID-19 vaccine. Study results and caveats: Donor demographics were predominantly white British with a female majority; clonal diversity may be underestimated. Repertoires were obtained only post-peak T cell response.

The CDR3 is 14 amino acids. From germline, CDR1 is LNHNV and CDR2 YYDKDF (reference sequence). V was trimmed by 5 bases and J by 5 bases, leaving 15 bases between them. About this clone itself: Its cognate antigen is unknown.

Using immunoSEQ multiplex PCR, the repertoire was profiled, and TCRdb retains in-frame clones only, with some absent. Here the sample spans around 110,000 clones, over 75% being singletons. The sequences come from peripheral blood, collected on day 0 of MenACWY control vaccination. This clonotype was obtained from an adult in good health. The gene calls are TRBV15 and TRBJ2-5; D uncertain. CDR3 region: CATSLNSGRETQYF. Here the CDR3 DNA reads TGTGCCACCAGCTTAAACAGTGGGCGGGAGACCCAGTACTTC.